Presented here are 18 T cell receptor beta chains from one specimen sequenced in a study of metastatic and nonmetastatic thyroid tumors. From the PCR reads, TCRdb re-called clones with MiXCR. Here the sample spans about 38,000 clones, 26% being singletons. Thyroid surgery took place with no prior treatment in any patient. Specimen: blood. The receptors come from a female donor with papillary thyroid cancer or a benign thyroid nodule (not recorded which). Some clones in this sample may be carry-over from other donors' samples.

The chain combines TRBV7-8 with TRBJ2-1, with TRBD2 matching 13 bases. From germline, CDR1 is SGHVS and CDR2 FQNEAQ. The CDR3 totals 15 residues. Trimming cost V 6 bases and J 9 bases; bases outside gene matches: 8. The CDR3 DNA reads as TGTGCCAGCAGACCCAGGACTAGCGGGAGTGGTGAGCAGTTCTTC. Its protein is CASRPRTSGSGEQFF.

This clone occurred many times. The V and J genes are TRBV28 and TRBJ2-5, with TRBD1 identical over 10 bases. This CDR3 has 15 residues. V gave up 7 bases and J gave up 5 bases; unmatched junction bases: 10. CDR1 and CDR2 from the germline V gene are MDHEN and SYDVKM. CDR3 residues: CASTKGTGEVETQYF. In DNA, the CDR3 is TGTGCCAGCACCAAAGGGACAGGGGAGGTGGAGACCCAGTACTTC.

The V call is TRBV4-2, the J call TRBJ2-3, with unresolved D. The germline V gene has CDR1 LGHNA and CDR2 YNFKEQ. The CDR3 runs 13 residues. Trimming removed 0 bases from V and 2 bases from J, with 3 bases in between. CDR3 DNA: TGTGCCAGCAGCCAAGAGTCCACAGATACGCAGTATTTT. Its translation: CASSQESTDTQYF.

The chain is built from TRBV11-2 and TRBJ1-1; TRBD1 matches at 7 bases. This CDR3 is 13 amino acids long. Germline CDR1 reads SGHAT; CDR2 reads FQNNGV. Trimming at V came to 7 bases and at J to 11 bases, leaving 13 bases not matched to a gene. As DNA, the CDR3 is TGTGCCAGCACTAAAGACCCAGGGGGTGCGGCTTTCTTT. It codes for CASTKDPGGAAFF.

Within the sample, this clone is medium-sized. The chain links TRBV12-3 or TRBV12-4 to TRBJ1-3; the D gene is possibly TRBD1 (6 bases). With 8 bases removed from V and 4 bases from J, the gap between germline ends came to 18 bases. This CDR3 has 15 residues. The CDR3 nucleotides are TGTGCCAGCCGAGGAGGGGGATCACTCGGAAACACCATATATTTT. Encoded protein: CASRGGGSLGNTIYF.

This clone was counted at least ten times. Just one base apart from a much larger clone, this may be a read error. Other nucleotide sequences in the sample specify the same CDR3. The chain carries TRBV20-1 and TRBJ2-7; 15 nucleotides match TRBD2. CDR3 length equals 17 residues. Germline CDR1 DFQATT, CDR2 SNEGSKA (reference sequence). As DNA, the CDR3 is TGCAGCGCTAGAGACAGACGGACTAGCGGGAGGGCCGCCGAGCAGTACTTC. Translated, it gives CSARDRRTSGRAAEQYF.

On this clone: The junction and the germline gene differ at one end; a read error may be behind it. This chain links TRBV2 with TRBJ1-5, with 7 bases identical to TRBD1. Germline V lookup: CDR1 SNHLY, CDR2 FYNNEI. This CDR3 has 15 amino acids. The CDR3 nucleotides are TGTGCCAGCAGTGCGAGGGGGCATGAGAATCAGCCCAAGCATTTT. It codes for CASSARGHENQPKHF.

The CDR3 bases are TGCAGTGCGCGTTTGGGGACCAATGAAAAACTGTTTTTT. Translating it yields CSARLGTNEKLFF. The chain uses TRBV20-1 and TRBJ1-4, with a possible D match to TRBD1 (5 bases). This CDR3 contains 13 residues. CDR1 DFQATT and CDR2 SNEGSKA come from the germline V gene (reference sequence). The ends were cut back, 6 bases at V and 5 bases at J, with 13 bases in the middle.

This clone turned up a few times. In DNA, the CDR3 is TGTGCCAGCAGCCCAGGGGGACTAGTCGGCAATGAGCAGTTCTTC. It codes for CASSPGGLVGNEQFF. V usage is TRBV11-2 and J usage is TRBJ2-1, with D possibly being TRBD2 (8 bases). CDR3 length: 15 residues. V was clipped by 5 bases and J by 6 bases, with 17 bases between them. Germline loops: CDR1 SGHAT, CDR2 FQNNGV.

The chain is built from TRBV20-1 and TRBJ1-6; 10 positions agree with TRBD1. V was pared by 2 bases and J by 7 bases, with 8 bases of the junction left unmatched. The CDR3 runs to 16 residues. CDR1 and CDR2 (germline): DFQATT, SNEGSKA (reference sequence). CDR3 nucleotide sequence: TGCAGTGCTAGAACCGGGACAGGGGCTGGGAATTCACCCCTCCACTTT. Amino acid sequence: CSARTGTGAGNSPLHF.

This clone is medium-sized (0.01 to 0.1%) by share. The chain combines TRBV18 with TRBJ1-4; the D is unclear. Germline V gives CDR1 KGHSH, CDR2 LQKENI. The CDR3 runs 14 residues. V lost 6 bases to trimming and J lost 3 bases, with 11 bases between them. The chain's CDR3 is CASSREGSNEKLFF. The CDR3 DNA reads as TGTGCCAGCTCCCGGGAGGGATCTAATGAAAAACTGTTTTTT.

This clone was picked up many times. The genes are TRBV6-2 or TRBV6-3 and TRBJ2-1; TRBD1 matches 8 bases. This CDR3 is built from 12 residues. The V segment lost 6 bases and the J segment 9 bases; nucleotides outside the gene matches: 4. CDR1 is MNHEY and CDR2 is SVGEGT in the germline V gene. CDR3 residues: CASSPRGPEQFF. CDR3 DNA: TGTGCCAGCAGCCCCAGGGGGCCTGAGCAGTTCTTC.

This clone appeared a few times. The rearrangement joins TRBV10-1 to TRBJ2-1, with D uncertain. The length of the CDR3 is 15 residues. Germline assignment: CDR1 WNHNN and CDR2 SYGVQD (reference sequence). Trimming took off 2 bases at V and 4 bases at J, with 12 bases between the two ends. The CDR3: CASSETQLSYNEQFF. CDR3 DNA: TGCGCCAGCAGTGAGACCCAGCTTTCTTACAATGAGCAGTTCTTC.

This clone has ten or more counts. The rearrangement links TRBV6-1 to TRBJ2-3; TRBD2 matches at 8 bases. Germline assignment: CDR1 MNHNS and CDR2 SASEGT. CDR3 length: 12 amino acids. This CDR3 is CAHGRAQDTQYF. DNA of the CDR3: TGTGCTCACGGGAGGGCCCAAGATACGCAGTATTTT.

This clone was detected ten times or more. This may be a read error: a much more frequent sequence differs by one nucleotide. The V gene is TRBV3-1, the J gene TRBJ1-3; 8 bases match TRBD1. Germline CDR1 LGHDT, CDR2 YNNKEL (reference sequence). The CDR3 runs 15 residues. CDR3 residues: CVSTETGGSGNTIYF. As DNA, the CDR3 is TGTGTCTCAACGGAAACAGGGGGCTCTGGAAACACCATATATTTT.

CDR3: CSARIGGTLGGPQETQYF. Written as DNA, the CDR3 is TGCAGTGCTAGAATTGGGGGAACGCTCGGTGGGCCTCAAGAGACCCAGTACTTC. This chain connects TRBV20-1 to TRBJ2-5; D is tentatively TRBD1 or TRBD2 (5 bases each). The length of the CDR3 is 18 residues. Germline loops: CDR1 DFQATT, CDR2 SNEGSKA (reference sequence). The V gene lost 2 bases and the J gene lost 2 bases, with 24 bases spanning the gap.

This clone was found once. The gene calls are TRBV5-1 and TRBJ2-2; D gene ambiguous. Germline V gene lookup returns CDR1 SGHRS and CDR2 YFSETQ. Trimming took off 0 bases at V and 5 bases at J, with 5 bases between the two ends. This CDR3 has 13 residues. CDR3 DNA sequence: TGCGCCAGCAGCTTGGTTCAAACCGGGGAGCTGTTTTTT. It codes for CASSLVQTGELFF.

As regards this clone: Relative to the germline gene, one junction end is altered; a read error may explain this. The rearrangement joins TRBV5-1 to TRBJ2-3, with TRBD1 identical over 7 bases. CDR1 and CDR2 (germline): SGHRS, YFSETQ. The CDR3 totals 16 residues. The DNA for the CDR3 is TGCGCCAGCAGCATAACCGTGACAGGGTCGATAGATACGCACTATTTT. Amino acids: CASSITVTGSIDTHYF.